Listed below are T cell receptor beta chains from one sample, sequenced in a study of blood T cell repertoires in COVID-19. Some clones are missing from TCRdb's copy, which holds only in-frame ones; the method was immunoSEQ multiplex PCR. The repertoire consists of some 190,000 clones, with 89% occurring once and the leading ten covering around 2.3%. Material: PBMCs or T cells enriched from blood (not recorded which). The receptors were gathered from a woman in her thirties or forties with acute COVID-19. CDR3s include the opening cysteine and the closing phenylalanine or tryptophan. Each record gives: V gene, D gene, clone size, J gene, CDR3 protein, CDR3 DNA. D genes are given only for firm matches. Rows may omit the clone size; those that give it use once, few, many or a size class.

TRBV11-3	TRBD2	NA	TRBJ2-1	CASSPSRLAGPYNEQFF	TGTGCCAGCAGCCCGTCACGACTAGCGGGTCCGTACAATGAGCAGTTCTTC
TRBV7-2	TRBD1	NA	TRBJ2-7	CASSPGGGVGGGQYF	TGTGCCAGCAGCCCAGGGGGCGGGGTTGGCGGCGGGCAGTACTTC
TRBV7-9	TRBD1	NA	TRBJ2-1	CASSHRTGPRYNEQFF	TGTGCCAGCAGTCATCGGACAGGTCCTAGGTACAATGAGCAGTTCTTC
TRBV4-2	TRBD2	NA	TRBJ2-7	CASSQRLAGGYEQYF	TGTGCCAGCAGCCAGAGACTAGCGGGGGGGTACGAGCAGTACTTC
TRBV19	TRBD1	NA	TRBJ1-2	CASSPGQSPNYGYTF	TGTGCCAGTAGTCCGGGACAGAGCCCAAACTATGGCTACACCTTC
TRBV4-1	NA	NA	TRBJ2-4	CASSPTGLAKNIQYF	TGCGCCAGCAGCCCAACAGGTTTAGCCAAAAACATTCAGTACTTC
TRBV7-6	NA	NA	TRBJ1-6	CASSLAPGRDNSPLHF	TGTGCCAGCAGCTTAGCGCCAGGGAGGGATAATTCACCCCTCCACTTT
TRBV15	NA	NA	TRBJ1-5	CATSRVPGNQPQHF	TGTGCCACCAGCAGAGTGCCCGGGAATCAGCCCCAGCATTTT
TRBV28	NA	NA	TRBJ1-5	CASNFGPEGNQPQHF	TGTGCCAGCAACTTTGGTCCGGAGGGCAATCAGCCCCAGCATTTT
TRBV5-1	TRBD2	NA	TRBJ2-5	CASRLAGEETQYF	TGCGCCAGCAGACTAGCGGGGGAAGAGACCCAGTACTTC
TRBV9	TRBD1	NA	TRBJ2-1	CASSTTGTAFYNEQFF	TGTGCCAGCAGCACGACCGGGACAGCTTTCTACAATGAGCAGTTCTTC
TRBV4-1	NA	NA	TRBJ1-1	CASSQEKVVTTEAFF	TGCGCCAGCAGCCAAGAAAAAGTGGTCACTACTGAAGCTTTCTTT
TRBV5-5	TRBD1	NA	TRBJ1-2	CASSMVGDRVYGYTF	TGTGCCAGCAGCATGGTCGGTGACAGGGTCTATGGCTACACCTTC
TRBV5-8	NA	NA	TRBJ2-3	CASSFGQSTDTQYF	TGTGCCAGCAGCTTCGGACAGAGCACAGATACGCAGTATTTT
TRBV3-1/TRBV3-2	TRBD2	NA	TRBJ2-1	CASSPLAGGLQQFF	TGTGCCAGCAGCCCACTAGCGGGGGGGCTTCAGCAGTTCTTC
TRBV4-3	TRBD1	few	TRBJ2-6	CASSQDWRGGPGANVLTF	TGCGCCAGCAGCCAAGATTGGAGAGGGGGCCCTGGGGCCAACGTCCTGACTTTC
TRBV5-1	NA	NA	TRBJ2-7	CASSLEQGGPKQYF	TGCGCCAGCAGCTTGGAACAGGGAGGGCCCAAGCAGTACTTC
TRBV3-1/TRBV3-2	NA	NA	TRBJ1-2	CASSQGGGDGYTF	TGTGCCAGCAGCCAAGGAGGGGGGGATGGCTACACCTTC
TRBV6-5	TRBD1	NA	TRBJ2-7	CASSHATGAYEQYF	TGTGCCAGCAGTCACGCCACAGGGGCCTACGAGCAGTACTTC
TRBV4-1	NA	NA	TRBJ2-7	CASSQDQGYEQYF	TGCGCCAGCAGCCAAGATCAGGGATACGAGCAGTACTTC
TRBV7-9	NA	NA	TRBJ2-1	CASTHRTDNEQFF	TGTGCCAGCACTCACAGGACAGACAATGAGCAGTTCTTC
TRBV2	NA	NA	TRBJ2-1	CASSTSSPHEQFF	TGTGCCAGCTCAACTAGCAGCCCCCATGAGCAGTTCTTC
TRBV18	NA	NA	TRBJ1-1	CASSPIAGSAEAFF	TGTGCCAGCTCACCAATTGCAGGGTCCGCTGAAGCTTTCTTT
TRBV5-8	TRBD2	NA	TRBJ2-3	CASSLSLAGFLATDTQYF	TGTGCCAGCAGCTTGTCTTTAGCGGGGTTCTTAGCAACAGATACGCAGTATTTT
TRBV27	NA	once	TRBJ1-4	CASSSLGRRNEKLFF	TGTGCCAGCAGTTCCCTGGGCAGGCGAAATGAAAAACTGTTTTTT
TRBV30	NA	NA	TRBJ1-6	CAWSRGGGSPLHF	TGTGCCTGGAGTAGAGGGGGGGGTTCACCCCTCCACTTT
TRBV7-2	NA	NA	TRBJ1-1	CASSLNKGVNTEAFF	TGTGCCAGCAGCCTTAATAAGGGGGTGAACACTGAAGCTTTCTTT
TRBV6-5	NA	NA	TRBJ2-2	CATARTLRVTGELFF	TGTGCCACCGCCAGGACACTAAGAGTCACCGGGGAGCTGTTTTTT
TRBV6-1	NA	NA	TRBJ1-6	CASSGDMSSYNSPLHF	TGTGCCAGCAGTGGCGACATGAGCTCCTATAATTCACCCCTCCACTTT
TRBV12-3/TRBV12-4	NA	NA	TRBJ2-2	CASSLGLVRELFF	TGTGCCAGCAGTTTAGGACTAGTCCGGGAGCTGTTTTTT
TRBV19	TRBD1	NA	TRBJ2-1	CASTLGTGLNEQFF	TGTGCCAGTACCCTAGGGACAGGGTTGAATGAGCAGTTCTTC
TRBV3-1/TRBV3-2	NA	NA	TRBJ1-1	CASSQDSGIFTEAFF	TGTGCCAGCAGCCAAGACTCAGGGATATTCACTGAAGCTTTCTTT
TRBV3-1/TRBV3-2	TRBD1	NA	TRBJ1-4	CASSPKGAGGFEKLFF	TGTGCCAGCAGCCCCAAGGGGGCAGGAGGATTTGAAAAACTGTTTTTT
TRBV30	NA	NA	TRBJ1-3	CAWGAGGAGDTIYF	TGTGCCTGGGGGGCGGGCGGCGCCGGAGACACCATATATTTT
TRBV9	TRBD2	NA	TRBJ2-1	CASSVIAGVGNEQFF	TGTGCCAGCAGCGTTATAGCGGGAGTGGGAAATGAGCAGTTCTTC
TRBV11-1	NA	NA	TRBJ1-1	CASSMTRNTEAFF	TGTGCCAGCAGCATGACAAGGAACACTGAAGCTTTCTTT
TRBV5-5	NA	NA	TRBJ1-1	CASTLKTVMNTEAFF	TGTGCCAGCACCCTCAAGACAGTAATGAACACTGAAGCTTTCTTT
TRBV15	TRBD1	NA	TRBJ1-1	CATSRDIPGQGAITEAFF	TGTGCCACCAGCAGAGATATACCGGGACAGGGGGCGATCACTGAAGCTTTCTTT
TRBV6-1	NA	NA	TRBJ1-2	CASSDVWGAGGYTF	TGTGCCAGCAGTGATGTTTGGGGCGCAGGAGGCTACACCTTC
TRBV11-2	NA	once	TRBJ2-7	CASSLEGRRGEQYF	TGTGCCAGCAGCTTAGAGGGAAGACGCGGGGAGCAGTACTTC
TRBV7-3	TRBD1	NA	TRBJ2-1	CASSHFRTGVNEQFF	TGTGCCAGCAGCCATTTCCGGACAGGGGTCAATGAGCAGTTCTTC
TRBV30	NA	NA	TRBJ2-3	CAWSHANTQYF	TGTGCCTGGAGTCACGCGAATACGCAGTATTTT
TRBV12-5	TRBD2	NA	TRBJ2-3	CASGPTTLAGGTDTQYF	TGTGCTAGTGGTCCCACCACTCTAGCGGGAGGAACAGATACGCAGTATTTT
TRBV10-2	NA	NA	TRBJ1-1	CASSVRDTEAFF	TGCGCCAGCAGTGTCAGGGACACTGAAGCTTTCTTT
TRBV9	TRBD2	NA	TRBJ2-1	CASSLSGGRTNEQFF	TGTGCCAGCAGCTTAAGCGGGGGACGGACCAATGAGCAGTTCTTC
TRBV6-5	NA	NA	TRBJ1-2	CASSYSDVGYTF	TGTGCCAGCAGTTACAGCGACGTTGGCTACACCTTC
TRBV23-1	NA	few	TRBJ2-1	CASSFLAREENNEQFF	TGCGCCAGCAGTTTTTTGGCGAGAGAGGAAAACAATGAGCAGTTCTTC